This T cell receptor (beta chain) was retrieved from a study of T cell clonality in common variable immunodeficiency. Whole-study results and caveats: Common variable immunodeficiency TCR beta sequences reportedly had fewer deletions and N-nucleotide insertions.

The protocol was immunoSEQ multiplex PCR, while the TCRdb copy is restricted to in-frame clones and leaves out a portion. The repertoire yields about 14,000 clones, none seen only once; the top ten contain over 8%. The CDR3 runs to 15 residues. Germline values: CDR1 SEHNR, CDR2 FQNEAQ (reference sequence). V trimming: 4 bases; J trimming: 4 bases; junction bases outside the gene matches: 5. This clone was counted only a few times. Its antigen remains unknown. The read falls 3 residues short of the CDR3 end, and the missing part is taken from the germline J gene. The specimen was peripheral blood mononuclear cells. The sequence derives from a human donor with common variable immunodeficiency. This chain links TRBV7-9 with TRBJ2-3; 10 bases line up with TRBD2. CDR3 DNA, as far as it was read: TGTGCCAGCAGCTCCAGCGGGGGGGCCCCAGATACG. Its protein product is CASSSSGGAPDT. The full CDR3 protein reads CASSSSGGAPDTQYF.